The clone carrying this TCR beta chain came up a few times. Its antigen remains unknown. Sequencing used immunoSEQ multiplex PCR; TCRdb keeps in-frame clones, though not all of them. The table lists about 77,000 clones, roughly 80% of them singletons. The CDR3 covers 20 residues. The germline V gene has CDR1 MNHEY and CDR2 SMNVEV (reference sequence). Trimming removed 4 bases from V and 0 bases from J; junction bases left unmatched: 16. The record originates from a study of OX40 agonist ivuxolimab in advanced cancers. On the study more broadly: Eligibility admitted prior anti-PD-1, anti-PD-L1 or anti-CTLA-4 therapy; 40% to 50% had some. General observations from the study: It was also the case that some nonresponders had low normalized T-cell clonal expansion. CD8+ T cells (on average) carried more expanded clones than CD4+ T cells.

The sample here was CD4+ or CD8+ T cells sorted from blood, taken in a trial of the OX40 agonist ivuxolimab. This TCR was sampled from an adult with an advanced solid tumor such as melanoma, head and neck, liver or kidney cancer. The V call is TRBV27, the J call TRBJ1-1, with 11 bases aligning to TRBD1. The CDR3 sequence: CASSSGYVRDRGNMNTEAFF. The CDR3 DNA reads TGTGCCAGCAGTTCGGGGTACGTACGGGACAGGGGGAACATGAACACTGAAGCTTTCTTT.